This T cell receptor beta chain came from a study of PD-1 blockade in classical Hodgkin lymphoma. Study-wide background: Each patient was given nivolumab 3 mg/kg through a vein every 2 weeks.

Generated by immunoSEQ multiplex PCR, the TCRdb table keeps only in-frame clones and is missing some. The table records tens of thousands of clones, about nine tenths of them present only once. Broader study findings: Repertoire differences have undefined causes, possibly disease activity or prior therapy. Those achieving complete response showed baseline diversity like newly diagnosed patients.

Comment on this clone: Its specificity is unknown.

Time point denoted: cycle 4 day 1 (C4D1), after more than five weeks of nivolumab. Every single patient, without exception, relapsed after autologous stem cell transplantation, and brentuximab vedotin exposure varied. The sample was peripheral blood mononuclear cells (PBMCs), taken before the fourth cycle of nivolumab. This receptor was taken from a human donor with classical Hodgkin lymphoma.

The CDR3 DNA sequence: TGTGCCAGCAGTTTCAACCAGGGTAATGGCTACACCTTC. This encodes CASSFNQGNGYTF. The rearrangement uses TRBV27 and TRBJ1-2; possible D gene TRBD1, 5 bases. V lost 3 bases to trimming and J lost 6 bases, with 11 bases between them. The CDR3 spans 13 residues. In germline, CDR1 is MNHEY, CDR2 SMNVEV (reference sequence).